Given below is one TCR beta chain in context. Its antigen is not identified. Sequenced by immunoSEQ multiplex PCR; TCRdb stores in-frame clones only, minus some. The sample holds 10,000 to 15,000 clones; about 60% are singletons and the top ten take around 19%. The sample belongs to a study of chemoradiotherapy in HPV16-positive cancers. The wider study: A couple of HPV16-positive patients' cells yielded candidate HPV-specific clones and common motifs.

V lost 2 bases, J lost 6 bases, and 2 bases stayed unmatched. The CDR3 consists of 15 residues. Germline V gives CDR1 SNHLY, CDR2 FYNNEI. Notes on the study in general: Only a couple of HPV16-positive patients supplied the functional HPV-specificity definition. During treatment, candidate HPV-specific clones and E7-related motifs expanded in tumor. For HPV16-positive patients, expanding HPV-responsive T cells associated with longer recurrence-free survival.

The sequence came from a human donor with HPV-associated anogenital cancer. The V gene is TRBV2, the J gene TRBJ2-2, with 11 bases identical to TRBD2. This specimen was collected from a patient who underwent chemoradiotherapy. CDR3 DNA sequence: TGTGCCAGCAGTGAACTAGCGGGGGGCCCCGGGGAGCTGTTTTTT. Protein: CASSELAGGPGELFF.